The 9 T cell receptor beta chains in this list originate from one sample, sequenced in a study of blood T cell repertoires in COVID-19. Using immunoSEQ multiplex PCR, the repertoire was profiled, and TCRdb retains in-frame clones only, with some absent. This table has under 200,000 clones, around 80% appearing once. Sequenced: peripheral blood. Receptors were obtained from a man between 65 and 80 years old with active or convalescent COVID-19.

The gene calls are TRBV19 and TRBJ2-1; 10 nucleotides agree with TRBD2. Germline-derived CDR1 and CDR2 are LNHDA and SQIVND (reference sequence). This CDR3 is built from 19 residues. V was pared by 7 bases and J by 5 bases, with 20 bases of the junction left unmatched. The DNA of the CDR3 is TGTGCCAGTACCACCAACCATATCCCGAGTAGCGGGGGGAACAATGAGCAGTTCTTC. The encoded protein is CASTTNHIPSSGGNNEQFF.

This clone was recorded only once. This chain connects TRBV3-1 (or the pseudogene TRBV3-2) to TRBJ2-1; 15 bases align to TRBD2. Germline trimming cut 5 bases from V and 7 bases from J; bases unmatched to any gene: 3. The CDR3 totals 15 residues. Germline assignment: CDR1 LGHDT and CDR2 YNNKEL (reference sequence). CDR3 sequence reads: CASSSGLAGGNEQFF. The CDR3, as DNA: TGTGCCAGCAGCTCGGGACTAGCGGGGGGTAATGAGCAGTTCTTC.

This clone came up a few times. The rearrangement uses TRBV7-6 and TRBJ2-2, with 10 positions matching TRBD1. This CDR3 region has 15 residues. Germline V CDR1 and CDR2: SGHVS, FNYEAQ. V shed 5 bases, J shed 7 bases, and the junction held 7 bases outside the gene matches. CDR3 residues: CASSPGQGVHGELFF. The CDR3, as DNA: TGTGCCAGCAGCCCTGGACAGGGGGTTCACGGGGAGCTGTTTTTT.

This chain connects TRBV19 to TRBJ1-2; D perhaps matches TRBD1 (6 bases). Trimming left V 5 bases short and J 4 bases short, with 20 bases between. The germline V gene encodes CDR1 LNHDA and CDR2 SQIVND (reference sequence). The CDR3 is made up of 16 amino acids. The CDR3 bases are TGTGCCAGTAGTTTACAAGGGGGGGTCACCCTCTATGGCTACACCTTC. Translation gives CASSLQGGVTLYGYTF.

This chain connects TRBV6-4 to TRBJ1-2, with TRBD1 matching over 8 bases. Germline-derived CDR1 and CDR2 are MRHNA and SNTAGT. V trimming: 4 bases; J trimming: 7 bases; junction bases outside the gene matches: 14. This CDR3 has 16 residues. The CDR3 bases are TGTGCCAGCAGTGTGGAATTTGGACAGGGTAGTTCTGGCTACACCTTC. Protein sequence: CASSVEFGQGSSGYTF.

The chain couples TRBV6-1 to TRBJ2-7, with 8 bases identical to TRBD1. The CDR3 runs 15 residues. In germline, CDR1 is MNHNS, CDR2 SASEGT. V lost 2 bases, J lost 0 bases, and 3 bases stayed unmatched. CDR3 nucleotides: TGTGCCAGCAGTGAACGGACAGGGAGCTCCTACGAGCAGTACTTC. Translating gives CASSERTGSSYEQYF.

V usage is TRBV6-5 and J usage is TRBJ2-7, with D maybe TRBD1 (6 bases). This CDR3 has 13 amino acids. V was clipped by 5 bases and J by 11 bases, with 19 bases between them. The germline V gene has CDR1 MNHEY and CDR2 SVGAGI. Here the CDR3 reads CASSPTRGRGKYF. The CDR3 nucleotides are TGTGCCAGCAGTCCAACTAGAGGAAGGGGGAAGTACTTC.

In DNA, the CDR3 is TGTGCCAGCAAGGAACTAGCGGGGCCGGGCAATGAGCAGTTCTTC. Residues: CASKELAGPGNEQFF. This chain connects TRBV6-5 to TRBJ2-1; 10 nucleotides line up with TRBD2. Trimming cost V 7 bases and J 6 bases; bases outside gene matches: 9. The CDR3 covers 15 residues. The germline gives CDR1 MNHEY, CDR2 SVGAGI.

CDR3: CASAPGQVYNSPLHF. CDR3 bases: TGCGCCAGCGCACCGGGACAGGTCTATAATTCACCCCTCCACTTT. The chain links TRBV5-1 to TRBJ1-6, with TRBD1 identical over 8 bases. Germline V CDR1 and CDR2: SGHRS, YFSETQ. J gave up 3 bases and V 7 bases, and 6 bases lay outside the gene matches. The CDR3 runs to 15 residues.